One sample yielded the 12 T cell receptor beta chains listed below, sequenced in a study of CD8 T cells in Susac syndrome. Random hexamers primed reverse transcription of about 0.45 to 1 ug RNA. Via MiXCR, TCRdb re-called the immunoSEQ multiplex PCR reads, giving one row per CDR3 protein. Of roughly 100,000 distinct CDR3 sequences in the sample, around 94% were seen once. The material sequenced was CD4+ T cells from PBMCs. The receptor set was obtained from a human donor with Susac syndrome.

The chain is built from TRBV5-4 and TRBJ2-5, with TRBD2 matching 15 bases. The V segment lost 0 bases and the J segment 6 bases; nucleotides outside the gene matches: 6. The length of the CDR3 is 17 residues. Germline CDR1 reads SGHNT; CDR2 reads YYREEE (reference sequence). CDR3: CASSLEGLAGGLKTQYF. The DNA of the CDR3 is TGTGCCAGCAGCTTGGAAGGACTAGCGGGGGGGCTGAAGACCCAGTACTTC.

The J gene is TRBJ2-3, the V gene TRBV6-2 or TRBV6-3; D is possibly TRBD1 (6 bases). The CDR3 length is 14 residues. Looked up from germline, CDR1 is MNHEY and CDR2 is SVGEGT. Trimming pared 5 bases from V and 1 base from J, leaving 10 bases between. The CDR3 DNA sequence: TGTGCCAGCAGTCATCCAGGGGGCACAGATACGCAGTATTTT. Protein sequence: CASSHPGGTDTQYF.

This clonotype has only a few counts. DNA of the CDR3: TGTGCCAGTGGCAGGTTTGAGCAGTTCTTC. Encoded protein: CASGRFEQFF. The chain employs TRBV6-5 and TRBJ2-1; no clear D gene. CDR3 length: 10 residues. The germline V and J ends were trimmed by 9 bases and 9 bases, with 9 bases remaining between them. Germline V CDR1 and CDR2: MNHEY, SVGAGI.

The rearrangement uses TRBV9 and TRBJ2-1; no definite D call. V was cut by 6 bases and J by 3 bases, with 16 bases left in between. Germline values: CDR1 SGDLS, CDR2 YYNGEE. The CDR3 runs to 15 residues. The CDR3 protein is CASTPGSLHYNEQFF. The CDR3 DNA reads TGTGCCAGCACTCCCGGGTCCTTACACTACAATGAGCAGTTCTTC.

The V gene is TRBV30, the J gene TRBJ1-1, with no clear D. This CDR3 spans 15 amino acids. The germline V gene has CDR1 GTSNPN and CDR2 SVGIG (reference sequence). V lost 3 bases and J 3 bases, leaving 17 bases between the germline ends. The CDR3 nucleotides are TGTGCCTGGAGCCTCCGGACCCTTCGGGACACTGAAGCTTTCTTT. Translation: CAWSLRTLRDTEAFF.

The CDR3 region has the DNA TGTGCCAGCAGCCCGGACCGGTCGAAGCAGTTCTTC. Encoded protein: CASSPDRSKQFF. The V gene is TRBV5-4, the J gene TRBJ2-1; D is undetermined. This CDR3 has 12 amino acids. Trimming stripped 4 bases from V and 11 bases from J, with 13 bases between. Per germline, CDR1 SGHNT and CDR2 YYREEE (reference sequence).

V is TRBV10-3 and J is TRBJ2-7, with TRBD1 identical over 9 bases. V was clipped by 8 bases and J by 2 bases; unmatched bases: 1. The germline V gene encodes CDR1 ENHRY and CDR2 SYGVKD. This CDR3 is built from 12 residues. CDR3 protein: CAIGTGPYEQYF. Written as DNA, the CDR3 is TGTGCCATCGGGACAGGGCCCTACGAGCAGTACTTC.

The V and J genes are TRBV7-2 and TRBJ1-5, with D unresolved. Germline V lookup: CDR1 SGHTA, CDR2 FQGNSA. This CDR3 spans 13 amino acids. Deletions cut 5 bases from V and 7 bases from J, with 12 bases between. The CDR3 DNA follows: TGTGCCAGCAGCAATGACGGGATACAGCCCCAGCATTTT. The encoded protein is CASSNDGIQPQHF.

This chain connects TRBV7-2 to TRBJ1-5, with D unresolved. V shed 6 bases and J shed 5 bases, with 11 bases lying between them. Germline V lookup: CDR1 SGHTA, CDR2 FQGNSA. The CDR3 has 13 amino acids. CDR3 residues: CASSIYWDQPQHF. CDR3 DNA: TGTGCCAGCAGTATATATTGGGATCAGCCCCAGCATTTT.

The sample holds a few counts of this clonotype. V and J are TRBV3-1 and TRBJ1-2, with TRBD1 as a possible D gene (6 bases). CDR1 LGHDT and CDR2 YNNKEL come from the germline V gene (reference sequence). The germline V and J ends were trimmed by 4 bases and 0 bases, with 12 bases remaining between them. CDR3 length equals 15 residues. This CDR3 reads CASSPLDRPNYGYTF. The CDR3 coding sequence is TGTGCCAGCAGCCCCCTTGACAGGCCTAACTATGGCTACACCTTC.

The rearrangement uses TRBV18 and TRBJ2-1; 7 bases are shared with TRBD2. This CDR3 contains 15 residues. Germline trimming cut 6 bases from V and 8 bases from J; bases unmatched to any gene: 13. The germline CDR1 and CDR2 sequences are KGHSH and LQKENI. The CDR3 bases are TGTGCCAGCTCCCCAGGCCCGGGGGGTGGAGATGAGCAGTTCTTC. The encoded protein is CASSPGPGGGDEQFF.

This rearrangement joins TRBV29-1 to TRBJ1-2; 11 bases line up with TRBD1. Trimming removed 6 bases from V and 4 bases from J; junction bases left unmatched: 4. CDR3 length: 13 residues. The germline gives CDR1 SQVTM, CDR2 ANQGSEA. The CDR3 nucleotides read TGCAGCGTGGGACAGGGGGGAGCCTATGGCTACACCTTC. It encodes CSVGQGGAYGYTF. Drawing the rest from reference TRBV29-1 and TRBJ1-2, the complete variable domain is SAVISQKPSRDICQRGTSLTIQCQVDSQVTMMFWYRQQPGQSLTLIATANQGSEATYESGFVIDKFPISRPNLTFSTLTVSNMSPEDSSIYLCSVGQGGAYGYTFGSGTRLTVV.